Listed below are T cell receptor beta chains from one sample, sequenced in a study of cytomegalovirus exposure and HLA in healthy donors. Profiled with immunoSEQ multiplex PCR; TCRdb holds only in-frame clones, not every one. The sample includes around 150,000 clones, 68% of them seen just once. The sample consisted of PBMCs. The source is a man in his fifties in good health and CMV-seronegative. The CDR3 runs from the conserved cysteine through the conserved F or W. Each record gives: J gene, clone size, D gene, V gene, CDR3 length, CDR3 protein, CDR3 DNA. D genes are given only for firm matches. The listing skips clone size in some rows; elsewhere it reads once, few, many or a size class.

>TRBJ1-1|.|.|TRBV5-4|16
CASSSPGRTMNTEAFF
TGTGCCAGCAGCTCCCCAGGGCGCACCATGAACACTGAAGCTTTCTTT
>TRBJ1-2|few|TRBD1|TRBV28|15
CASQGQRIPPYGYTF
TGTGCCAGCCAGGGACAGCGGATCCCCCCCTATGGCTACACCTTC
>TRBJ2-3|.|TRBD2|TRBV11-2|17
CASSPRLAGGGTDTQYF
TGTGCCAGCAGCCCCAGACTAGCGGGGGGCGGAACAGATACGCAGTATTTT
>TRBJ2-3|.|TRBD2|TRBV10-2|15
CASIGLAGDTDTQYF
TGCGCCAGCATTGGCCTAGCGGGGGACACAGATACGCAGTATTTT
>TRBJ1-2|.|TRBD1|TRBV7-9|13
CASSTTGAVGYTF
TGTGCCAGCAGCACCACAGGGGCGGTTGGCTACACCTTC
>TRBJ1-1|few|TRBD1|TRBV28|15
CASSFSQGWNTEAFF
TGTGCCAGCAGTTTTTCACAGGGGTGGAACACTGAAGCTTTCTTT
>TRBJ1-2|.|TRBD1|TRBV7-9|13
CASTGGFHYGYTF
TGTGCCAGCACAGGGGGATTCCACTATGGCTACACCTTC
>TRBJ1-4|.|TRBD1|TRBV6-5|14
CASSIGTGAEKLFF
TGTGCCAGCAGCATAGGGACAGGGGCGGAAAAACTGTTTTTT
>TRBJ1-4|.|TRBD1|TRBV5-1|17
CASSFGAGGGNNEKLFF
TGCGCCAGCAGCTTTGGGGCAGGGGGCGGAAATAATGAAAAACTGTTTTTT
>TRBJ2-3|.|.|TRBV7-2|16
CASSLGLLISTDTQYF
TGTGCCAGCAGCTTAGGACTCCTTATAAGCACAGATACGCAGTATTTT
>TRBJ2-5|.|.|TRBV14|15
CASSQGRRGQETQYF
TGTGCCAGCAGCCAAGGGCGCAGGGGTCAAGAGACCCAGTACTTC
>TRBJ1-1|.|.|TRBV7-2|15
CASSGQTVAGTEAFF
TGTGCCAGCAGCGGACAGACAGTAGCGGGAACTGAAGCTTTCTTT
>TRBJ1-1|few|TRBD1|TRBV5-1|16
CASSLTTGSKGTEAFF
TGCGCCAGCAGCTTAACGACAGGGTCAAAAGGCACTGAAGCTTTCTTT
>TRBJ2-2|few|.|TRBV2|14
CASSDLPRFGELFF
TGTGCCAGCAGTGATCTACCGAGGTTCGGGGAGCTGTTTTTT
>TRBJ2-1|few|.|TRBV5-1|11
CASSATGEQFF
TGCGCCAGCAGCGCCACAGGGGAGCAGTTCTTC
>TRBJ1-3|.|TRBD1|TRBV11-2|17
CASSLGPGQGAGNTIYF
TGTGCCAGCAGCTTAGGACCGGGACAGGGGGCTGGAAACACCATATATTTT
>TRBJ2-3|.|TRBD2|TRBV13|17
CASSRGLAGAGTDTQYF
TGTGCCAGCAGCCGGGGACTAGCGGGGGCCGGCACAGATACGCAGTATTTT
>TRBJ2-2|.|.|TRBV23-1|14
CASSLQGRIGELFF
TGCGCCAGCAGTCTACAGGGTCGGATCGGGGAGCTGTTTTTT
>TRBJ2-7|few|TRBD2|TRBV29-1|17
CSVEVGSGGTSSYEQYF
TGCAGCGTTGAAGTAGGTAGCGGGGGCACTAGCTCCTACGAGCAGTACTTC
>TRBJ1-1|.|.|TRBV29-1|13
CSVRIVSNTEAFF
TGCAGCGTTAGAATAGTTTCAAACACTGAAGCTTTCTTT
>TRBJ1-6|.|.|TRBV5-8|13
CASSLNGDSPLHF
TGTGCCAGCAGCTTGAACGGGGATTCACCCCTCCACTTT
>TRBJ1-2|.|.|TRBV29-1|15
CSVADQGRGIGGYTF
TGCAGCGTTGCCGATCAGGGCAGGGGCATCGGTGGCTACACCTTC
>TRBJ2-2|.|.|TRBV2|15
CASSDDSLGTGELFF
TGTGCCAGCAGTGACGACAGCCTGGGCACCGGGGAGCTGTTTTTT
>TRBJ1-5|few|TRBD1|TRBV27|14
CASSRDRGVQPQHF
TGTGCCAGCAGCCGGGACAGGGGGGTACAGCCCCAGCATTTT
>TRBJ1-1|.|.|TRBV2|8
CASQRGFF
TGTGCCAGCCAAAGGGGTTTCTTT
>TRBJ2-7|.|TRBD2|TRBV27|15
CASSLTSGGPLEQYF
TGTGCCAGCAGTTTAACTAGCGGGGGCCCTCTGGAGCAGTACTTC
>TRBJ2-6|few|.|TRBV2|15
CANQLQGSGANVLTF
TGTGCCAACCAGCTCCAGGGATCCGGGGCCAACGTCCTGACTTTC